This T cell receptor (beta chain) was captured in a study of post-analysis software for immune sequencing data (dated by TCRdb to about 2015). For context, the study as a whole: The recorded disease courses included relapsing-remitting, secondary progressive and progressive-relapsing multiple sclerosis, and some patients had no subtype annotation. The patient repertoires were set against under 12 previously published healthy control repertoires from donors whose ages ranged from roughly 6 to 27 years. A subset of samples was prepared in parallel using single-end sample barcoding, then pooled and co-amplified after Illumina adapter ligation. The full study reports these points: Strong co-clustering of samples prepared in the same batch was shown by direct clustering with F measure, prompting a batch-effect correction. The multiple sclerosis patient group was slightly younger than the control group. Multiple sclerosis patients had significantly lower normalized Chao1 diversity than controls, a result that suggests substantial peripheral T-cell clonal expansion. Patients showed significantly higher frequencies than controls for roughly five TRBV segments, among them TRBV5-6, TRBV5-1 and TRBV20-1.

Library preparation was by PCR. These reads were obtained on an Illumina HiSeq 2500. To reduce PCR and sequencing biases, unique molecular identifiers were incorporated into the TCR beta cDNA libraries. Roughly 500,000 cDNA molecules were obtained for every 1 to 10 million input T cells, so each molecule roughly corresponded to one T cell. The patient libraries were prepared and sequenced using the same protocol as the earlier healthy control dataset. Within a given batch, samples were prepared together, multiplexed and sequenced on the same HiSeq lane. In the paper's pipeline: MIGEC was used to process the raw barcoded reads, and molecular identifier groups with only a single read were discarded before consensus assembly and CDR3 extraction. Clonotype tables were post-analysed with VDJtools, and diversity was normalized by down-sampling all datasets to the smallest sample size. Repertoire overlap clustering matched CDR3 amino acid but not nucleotide sequences to correct batch-related cross-sample contamination. TCRdb reworked the public reads: Q25 trimming with fastp, MiXCR clone assembly, productive beta chains retained. Rows with a matching CDR3 protein are joined into one entry that keeps the most common DNA and genes. The V and J calls reflect TCRdb's pipeline rather than the authors' work. The sample yields about 800,000 distinct CDR3 sequences; less than 35% were counted once. The top ten hold around 0.56% of the sample.

This clonotype was counted a few times. Its target antigen remains unknown. Base qualities were left out, and no much larger clone turns up one base away. To demonstrate the VDJtools post-analysis software, the study profiled TCR beta repertoires from the peripheral blood of 10 to 15 young patients with multiple sclerosis. The multiple sclerosis patients were children and adolescents ranging in age from 6 to 15 years. The germline V gene supplies CDR1 SGHRS and CDR2 YFSETQ. V and J are trimmed by 6 bases and 2 bases, and the gene matches miss 8 bases of the junction. The CDR3, cysteine through phenylalanine, is 15 amino acids long. The kept DNA is CDR3 alone, 45 bases in frame from the first base.

The TCR sequence derives from a girl under 18 with multiple sclerosis. Material: blood. Here the chain combines TRBV5-1 and TRBJ1-2, and TRBD1 matches 9 of the central bases. The nucleotides read TGCGCCAGCAACCTCGGAGGGACAGGGAACTATGGCTACACCTTC. The resulting protein is CASNLGGTGNYGYTF.